The T cell receptor (beta chain) under discussion was sequenced for a study of blood T cell repertoires in COVID-19. Study-level background: Material from acute and convalescent COVID-19 was sourced from the United States, Italy and Spain.

Sequenced by immunoSEQ multiplex PCR; TCRdb stores in-frame clones only, minus some. The sample records about 220,000 clones, roughly 84% being singletons. This CDR3 comprises 19 residues. The germline V gene encodes CDR1 SGDLS and CDR2 YYNGEE. V lost 2 bases to trimming and J lost 2 bases, with 25 bases between them. Sequencing was done on a sample of peripheral blood. The clonotype comes from a woman at least 80 years old with acute or convalescent COVID-19. V usage is TRBV9 and J usage is TRBJ2-5; D possibly corresponds to TRBD1 (5 bases). As DNA, the CDR3 is TGTGCCAGCAGCGTCGCGGCGGTCTGGGGCTACTCAGAACAAGAGACCCAGTACTTC. The encoded protein is CASSVAAVWGYSEQETQYF. Looking up the rest from reference TRBV9 and TRBJ2-5 gives the full variable domain: DSGVTQTPKHLITATGQRVTLRCSPRSGDLSVYWYQQSLDQGLQFLIQYYNGEERAKGNILERFSAQQFPDLHSELNLSSLELGDSALYFCASSVAAVWGYSEQETQYFGPGTRLLVL.